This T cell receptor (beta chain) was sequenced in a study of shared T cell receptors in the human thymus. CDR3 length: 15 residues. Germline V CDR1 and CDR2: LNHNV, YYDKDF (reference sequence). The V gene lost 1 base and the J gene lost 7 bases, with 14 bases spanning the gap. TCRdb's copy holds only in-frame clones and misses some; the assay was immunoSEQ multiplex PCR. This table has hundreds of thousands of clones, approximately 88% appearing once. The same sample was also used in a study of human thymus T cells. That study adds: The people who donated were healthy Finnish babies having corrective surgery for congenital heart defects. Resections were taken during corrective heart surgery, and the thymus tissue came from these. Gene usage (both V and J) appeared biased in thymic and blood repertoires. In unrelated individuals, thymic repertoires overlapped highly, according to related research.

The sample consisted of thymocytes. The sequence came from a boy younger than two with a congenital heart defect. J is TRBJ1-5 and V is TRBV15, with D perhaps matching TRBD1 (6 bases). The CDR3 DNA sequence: TGTGCCACCAGCAGAGTCCGGGACCAGGGGCAGCCCCAGCATTTT. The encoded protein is CATSRVRDQGQPQHF.